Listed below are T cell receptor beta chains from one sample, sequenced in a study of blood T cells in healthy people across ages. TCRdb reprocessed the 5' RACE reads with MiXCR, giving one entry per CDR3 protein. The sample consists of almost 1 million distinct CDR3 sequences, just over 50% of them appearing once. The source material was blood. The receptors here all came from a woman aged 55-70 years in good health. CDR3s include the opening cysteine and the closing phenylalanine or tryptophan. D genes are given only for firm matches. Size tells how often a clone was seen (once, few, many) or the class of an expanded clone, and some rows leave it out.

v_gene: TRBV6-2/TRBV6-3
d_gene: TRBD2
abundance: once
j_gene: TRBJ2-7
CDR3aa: CASSSVGLAGDEQYF
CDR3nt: TGTGCCAGCAGTTCAGTGGGGCTAGCGGGAGACGAGCAGTACTTC

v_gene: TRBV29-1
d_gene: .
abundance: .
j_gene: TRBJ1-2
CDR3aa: CSIPRTETYGYTF
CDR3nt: TGCAGCATTCCCCGGACGGAGACCTATGGCTACACCTTC

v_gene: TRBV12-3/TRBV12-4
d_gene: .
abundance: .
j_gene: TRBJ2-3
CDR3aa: CASRARASTDTQYF
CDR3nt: TGTGCCAGCAGGGCGCGGGCCAGCACAGATACGCAGTATTTT

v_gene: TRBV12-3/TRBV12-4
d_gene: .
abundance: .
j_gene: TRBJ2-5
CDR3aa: CASSRTRRETQYF
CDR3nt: TGTGCCAGCAGTCGGACACGCCGAGAGACCCAGTACTTC

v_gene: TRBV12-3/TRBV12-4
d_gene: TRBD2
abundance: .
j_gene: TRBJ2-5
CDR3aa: CASSLRLAGPYQETQYF
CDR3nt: TGTGCCAGCAGTTTGAGACTAGCGGGGCCCTACCAAGAGACCCAGTACTTC

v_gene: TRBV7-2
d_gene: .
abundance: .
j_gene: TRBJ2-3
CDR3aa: CASSLSRSMGDTQYF
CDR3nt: TGTGCCAGCAGCTTATCGCGTTCGATGGGGGATACGCAGTATTTT

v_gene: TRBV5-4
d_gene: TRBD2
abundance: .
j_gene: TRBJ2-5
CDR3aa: CASRPRLAGRFHEQYF
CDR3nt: TGTGCCAGCAGACCAAGACTAGCGGGTCGGTTCCATGAGCAGTACTTC

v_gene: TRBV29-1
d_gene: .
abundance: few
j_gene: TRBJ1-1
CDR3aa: CSVVHTEAFF
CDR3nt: TGCAGCGTCGTACACACTGAAGCTTTCTTT

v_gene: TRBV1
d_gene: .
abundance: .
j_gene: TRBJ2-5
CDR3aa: CTSSPTGTGGWKETQYF
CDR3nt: TGCACCAGCAGTCCTACCGGGACAGGGGGCTGGAAAGAGACCCAGTACTTC

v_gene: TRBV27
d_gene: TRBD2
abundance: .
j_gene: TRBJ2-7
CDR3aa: CASSPETSIYEQYF
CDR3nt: TGTGCCAGCAGTCCGGAGACTAGCATCTACGAGCAGTACTTC

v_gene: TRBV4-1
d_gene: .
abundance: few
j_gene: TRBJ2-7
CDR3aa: CASSQIATDFYEQYF
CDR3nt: TGCGCCAGCAGCCAGATCGCGACAGATTTTTACGAGCAGTACTTC

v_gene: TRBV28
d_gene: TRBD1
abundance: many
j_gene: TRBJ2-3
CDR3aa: CASRTGQGEADTQYF
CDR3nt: TGTGCCAGCAGAACGGGACAGGGGGAGGCAGATACGCAGTATTTT

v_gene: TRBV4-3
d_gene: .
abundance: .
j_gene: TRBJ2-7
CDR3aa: CASSVIPGGQMYF
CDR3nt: TGCGCCAGTTCTGTGATCCCCGGGGGCCAAATGTACTTC

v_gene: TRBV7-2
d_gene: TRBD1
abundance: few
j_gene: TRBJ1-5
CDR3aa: CASSFRDRGTQHF
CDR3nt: TGTGCCAGTAGCTTCCGGGACAGGGGCACTCAGCATTTT

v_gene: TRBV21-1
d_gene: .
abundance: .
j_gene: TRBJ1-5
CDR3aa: CASSKEIDRMKSNQPQHF
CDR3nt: TGTGCCAGCAGCAAAGAGATCGACAGGATGAAGAGCAATCAGCCCCAGCATTTT

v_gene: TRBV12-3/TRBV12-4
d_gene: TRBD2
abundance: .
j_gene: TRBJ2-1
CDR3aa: CASSLIYGLAGGSYNEQFF
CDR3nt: TGTGCCAGCAGTTTAATCTATGGACTAGCGGGAGGGTCCTACAATGAGCAGTTCTTC

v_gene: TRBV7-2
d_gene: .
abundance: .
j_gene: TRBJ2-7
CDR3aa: CASSLAGARDYEQYF
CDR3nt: TGTGCCAGCAGCTTAGCCGGAGCACGCGATTACGAGCAGTACTTC

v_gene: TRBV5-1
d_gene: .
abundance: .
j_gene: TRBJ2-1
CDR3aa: CASNRPGYNEQFF
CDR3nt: TGCGCCAGCAACCGGCCGGGTTACAATGAGCAGTTCTTC

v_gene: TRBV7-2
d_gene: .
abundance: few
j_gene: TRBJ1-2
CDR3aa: CASSPSTEKYTF
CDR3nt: TGTGCCAGCAGCCCGTCGACAGAAAAATACACCTTC

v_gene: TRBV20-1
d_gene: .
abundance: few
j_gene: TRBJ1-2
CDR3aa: CSARDLYGYTF
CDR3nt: TGCAGTGCTCGGGATCTTTATGGCTACACCTTC

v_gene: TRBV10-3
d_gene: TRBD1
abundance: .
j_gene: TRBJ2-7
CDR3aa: CAIGRQGVNEQYF
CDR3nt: TGTGCCATCGGGAGACAGGGAGTGAACGAGCAGTACTTC

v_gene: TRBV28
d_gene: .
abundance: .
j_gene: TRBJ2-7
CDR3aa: CASSANLGVLYEQYF
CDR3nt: TGTGCCAGCAGTGCCAACCTCGGAGTGCTCTACGAGCAGTACTTC

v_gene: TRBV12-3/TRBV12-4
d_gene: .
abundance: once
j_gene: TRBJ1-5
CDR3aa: CASSFLGNQPQHF
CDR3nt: TGTGCCAGCAGTTTTTTAGGGAATCAGCCCCAGCATTTT

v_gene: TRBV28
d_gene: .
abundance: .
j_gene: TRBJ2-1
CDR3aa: CASSFQHGQFF
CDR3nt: TGTGCCAGCAGTTTCCAGCATGGGCAGTTCTTC

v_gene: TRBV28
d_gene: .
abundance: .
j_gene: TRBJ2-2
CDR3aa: CASRRGQAYTGELFF
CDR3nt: TGTGCCAGCAGACGAGGGCAGGCCTACACCGGGGAGCTGTTTTTT

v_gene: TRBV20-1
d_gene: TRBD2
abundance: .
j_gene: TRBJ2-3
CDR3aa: CSAPHWGGRRTDTQYF
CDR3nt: TGCAGTGCTCCCCATTGGGGCGGGAGACGGACAGATACGCAGTATTTT

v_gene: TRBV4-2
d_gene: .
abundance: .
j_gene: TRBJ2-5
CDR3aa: CASSQGDGGLRETQYF
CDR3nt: TGTGCCAGCAGCCAAGGAGATGGAGGGCTGAGGGAGACCCAGTACTTC

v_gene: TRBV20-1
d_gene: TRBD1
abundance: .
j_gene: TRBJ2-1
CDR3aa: CSAIGTGWQFF
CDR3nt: TGCAGTGCCATCGGGACAGGGTGGCAGTTCTTC

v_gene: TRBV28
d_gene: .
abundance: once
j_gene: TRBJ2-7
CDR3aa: CASSPRSATSSYEQYF
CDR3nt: TGTGCCAGCAGTCCTCGAAGCGCGACCTCTTCCTACGAGCAGTACTTC

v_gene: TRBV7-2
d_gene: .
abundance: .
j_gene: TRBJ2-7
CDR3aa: CASSLVIAAGPYNEQYF
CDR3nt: TGTGCCAGCAGCTTAGTGATCGCGGCGGGGCCCTACAATGAGCAGTACTTC

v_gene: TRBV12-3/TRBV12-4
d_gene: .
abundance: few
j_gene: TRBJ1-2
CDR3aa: CASSRTDSNYGYTF
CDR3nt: TGTGCCAGCAGTCGGACGGACAGTAACTATGGCTACACCTTC

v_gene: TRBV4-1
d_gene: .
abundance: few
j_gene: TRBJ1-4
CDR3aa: CASRLVGINEKLFF
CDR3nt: TGCGCCAGCAGGCTAGTGGGGATTAATGAAAAACTGTTTTTT

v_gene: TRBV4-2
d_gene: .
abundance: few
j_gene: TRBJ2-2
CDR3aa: CASSQDSGGPGELFF
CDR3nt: TGTGCCAGCAGCCAAGATTCGGGGGGCCCCGGGGAGCTGTTTTTT

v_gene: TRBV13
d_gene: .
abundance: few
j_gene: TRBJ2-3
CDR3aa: CASGSQIPWSFTDTQYF
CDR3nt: TGTGCCAGCGGCTCGCAGATCCCGTGGAGCTTCACAGATACGCAGTATTTT

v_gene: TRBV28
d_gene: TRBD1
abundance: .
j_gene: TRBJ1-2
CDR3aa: CASSLFGTGLEGYTF
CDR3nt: TGTGCCAGCAGTTTATTCGGGACAGGGTTGGAGGGCTACACCTTC

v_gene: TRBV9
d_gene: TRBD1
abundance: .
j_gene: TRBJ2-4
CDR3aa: CASSPWGQGNIQYF
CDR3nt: TGTGCCAGCAGCCCTTGGGGACAGGGTAACATTCAGTACTTC

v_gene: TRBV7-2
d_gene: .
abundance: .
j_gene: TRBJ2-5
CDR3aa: CASGSQQLSEQYF
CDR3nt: TGTGCCAGCGGCTCACAACAGTTAAGTGAGCAGTACTTC

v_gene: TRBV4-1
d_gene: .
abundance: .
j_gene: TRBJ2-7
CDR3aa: CASSLGLDPSLFAQYF
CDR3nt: TGCGCCAGCAGCTTAGGCCTAGATCCCTCTCTCTTCGCGCAGTACTTC